This T cell receptor (beta chain) was captured by sequencing in a study of T cells in lung cancer brain metastases. Libraries were prepared by immunoSEQ multiplex PCR; TCRdb keeps only in-frame clonotypes and omits some of them. Of under 6,000 clones listed, approximately 83% are singletons. This clone showed up just once. Germline loops: CDR1 MDHEN, CDR2 SYDVKM. The ends were cut back, 5 bases at V and 2 bases at J, with 15 bases in the middle. The CDR3 is 15 residues long. This sequence was found in a man in his forties or fifties with non-small cell lung cancer. The material sequenced was tumor tissue from the primary lung tumor. This chain links TRBV28 with TRBJ2-5, with a possible D match to TRBD2 (5 bases). The DNA for the CDR3 is TGTGCCAGCAGTCCCCGTCGCGGGTTTCAAGAGACCCAGTACTTC. Residues: CASSPRRGFQETQYF.